This record covers a single TCR beta chain. Original data processing: For nucleated cells, counts were estimated from reference gene primer amplification. The repertoire was sequenced with immunoSEQ multiplex PCR; TCRdb's copy has only in-frame clones and lacks some. V and J calls and clone size are those listed in that table; D and trimming were worked out from the DNA. The sample gives approximately 150,000 clones, roughly 85% of which show up once; 2.6% is in the top ten. The record originates from a study of blood T cell repertoires in COVID-19. Study-wide context: Acute and convalescent COVID-19 samples came from the United States, Italy and Spain. Nucleic acid was either cDNA or gDNA, and it came from T cells, B-cell-depleted T cells, or PBMCs.

V gave up 0 bases and J gave up 11 bases; unmatched junction bases: 7. The V gene's germline CDR1 is SGHRS and CDR2 YFSETQ. The CDR3 consists of 15 residues. The TCR sequence derives from a human donor with acute or convalescent COVID-19. The donor label of this sample is uncertain. The sample consisted of peripheral blood. The rearrangement joins TRBV5-1 to TRBJ1-4, with TRBD1 matching over 10 bases. In nucleotides, the CDR3 is TGCGCCAGCAGCTTGGCGCCGGGACAGGGGAAGAAACTGTTTTTT. This encodes CASSLAPGQGKKLFF.